The 11 T cell receptor beta chains below were found in one sample sequenced in a study of monozygotic twins with inflammatory bowel disease. From the 5' RACE reads, TCRdb lists one entry per CDR3 protein and no DNA. This sample contains fewer than 550,000 distinct CDR3 sequences. The sequencing input was blood. The receptors originated from a human donor with ulcerative colitis or Crohn's disease, or a healthy co-twin of an affected twin (not recorded which).

The J gene is TRBJ2-7, the V gene TRBV3-1; there is no DNA to check the TCRdb D call of TRBD2. The germline V gene has CDR1 LGHDT and CDR2 YNNKEL (reference sequence). CDR3 length: 15 amino acids. CDR3 region: CASSQDTGRMYEQYF.

This sequence joins TRBV19 and TRBJ2-6; the TRBD1 assignment by TCRdb is unverifiable without DNA. Germline V gene sequence: CDR1 LNHDA, CDR2 SQIVND (reference sequence). The CDR3 length is 15 residues. This CDR3 is CASSEQGAGANVLTF.

The chain combines TRBV20-1 with TRBJ1-5. Germline assignment: CDR1 DFQATT and CDR2 SNEGSKA (reference sequence). The CDR3 runs 12 residues. CDR3 loop: CSARDINQPQHF.

The chain couples TRBV27 to TRBJ2-1; TCRdb outputs TRBD2, but without DNA this stays unchecked. The CDR3 totals 17 residues. Germline loops: CDR1 MNHEY, CDR2 SMNVEV (reference sequence). The CDR3 sequence is CASSFLSRLAGSNEQFF.

The rearrangement joins TRBV15 to TRBJ1-6; as DNA is missing, the TRBD1 call by TCRdb cannot be tested. Germline CDR1 is LNHNV and CDR2 is YYDKDF (reference sequence). The CDR3 length is 13 residues. CDR3 sequence: CATRDSDNSPLHF.

The chain combines TRBV6-5 with TRBJ1-2. The CDR3 contains 12 residues. Germline V gene sequence: CDR1 MNHEY, CDR2 SVGAGI. CDR3: CASSRGLTPYTF.

The V and J genes are TRBV7-7 and TRBJ2-2; TCRdb indicates TRBD2, and absent DNA this call remains unverified. The germline V gene has CDR1 SSHAT and CDR2 FNYEAQ (reference sequence). The CDR3 spans 15 residues. The chain's CDR3 is CASSEGLAGVGELFF.

This chain links TRBV7-9 with TRBJ2-3; TCRdb's D call, TRBD2, is unchecked because there is no DNA. There are 15 residues in the CDR3. The germline V gene encodes CDR1 SEHNR and CDR2 FQNEAQ (reference sequence). CDR3 amino acids: CASARGWESTDTQYF.

The rearrangement uses TRBV6-2 or TRBV6-3 and TRBJ1-5; without DNA, the TCRdb call of TRBD1 cannot be checked. CDR3 length: 20 residues. Germline values: CDR1 MNHEY, CDR2 SVGEGT. The CDR3 is CASSYSLDRGRVSSNQPQHF.

The rearrangement uses TRBV7-9 and TRBJ2-7; TCRdb's D gene call, TRBD1, goes unchecked for lack of DNA. Germline V lookup: CDR1 SEHNR, CDR2 FQNEAQ (reference sequence). The CDR3 consists of 13 residues. This CDR3 reads CASSLSGRPEQYF.

The rearrangement uses TRBV6-1 and TRBJ2-2. In germline, CDR1 is MNHNS, CDR2 SASEGT. CDR3 length equals 15 residues. This CDR3 reads CASSERWANTGELFF.